Listed here are 15 T cell receptor beta chains from one sample, sequenced in a study of T cells in Graves' hyperthyroidism and ophthalmopathy. Researchers took RNA transcripts and amplified the TCR beta CDR3 regions from them. A first-round RT-PCR of the TCR CDR3 used the HTBI primer set. Via MiXCR, TCRdb re-called the multiplex PCR reads, giving one row per CDR3 protein. The sample contains roughly 560,000 distinct CDR3 sequences, about 15% of which appear only once. Sequenced sample: blood. The receptors shown here come from a woman aged 35 to 49 with Graves' ophthalmopathy.

This clonotype appeared many times. The rearrangement uses TRBV12-3 or TRBV12-4 and TRBJ1-5; D not resolved. The CDR3 totals 14 residues. V lost 5 bases and J lost 3, with 11 bases in between. CDR3 nucleotides: TGTGCCAGCAGTCGCGGGGAATTCAATCAGCCCCAGCATTTT. This codes for CASSRGEFNQPQHF.

V is TRBV4-1 and J is TRBJ2-5; D may correspond to TRBD1 or TRBD2 (6 bases each). Trimming left V 2 bases short and J 5 bases short, with 15 bases between. Looked up from germline, CDR1 is MGHRA and CDR2 is YSYEKL. The CDR3 contains 15 residues. This chain's CDR3 is CASSQLPGGGETQYF. In DNA, the CDR3 is TGCGCCAGCAGCCAACTACCCGGGGGCGGTGAGACCCAGTACTTC.

This clonotype was seen ten or more times. The CDR3 DNA follows: TGTGCCAGCAGCTTAAGGGGGATCTACGAGCAGTACTTC. As protein: CASSLRGIYEQYF. The chain uses TRBV7-8 and TRBJ2-7, with D possibly TRBD1 on 6 matching bases. The CDR3 has 13 amino acids. The ends were cut back, 2 bases at V and 3 bases at J, with 8 bases in the middle. Germline V CDR1 and CDR2: SGHVS, FQNEAQ.

This clonotype appeared many times. J is TRBJ1-2 and V is TRBV20-1; possibly TRBD1 for D (6 bases). Trimming removed 0 bases from V and 2 bases from J, with 13 bases in between. Germline CDR1 DFQATT, CDR2 SNEGSKA (reference sequence). The CDR3 is 15 amino acids. The CDR3 is CSARDHLGGNYGYTF. For the CDR3, the DNA is TGCAGTGCTAGAGATCATCTAGGGGGGAACTATGGCTACACCTTC.

This clonotype has a count of ten or more. The genes are TRBV12-3 or TRBV12-4 and TRBJ2-7; perhaps TRBD1 as D (6 bases). Trimming pared 3 bases from V and 3 bases from J, leaving 15 bases between. The CDR3 has 15 residues. CDR3 nucleotides: TGTGCCAGCAGTTTTGAGAGAGGGACATACTACGAGCAGTACTTC. Its translation is CASSFERGTYYEQYF.

This clonotype was recorded at least ten times. V gene TRBV6-5 combines with J gene TRBJ2-2; 7 positions match TRBD1. V shed 7 bases and J 3 bases; nucleotides not matched to a gene: 5. Germline loops: CDR1 MNHEY, CDR2 SVGAGI. The CDR3 extends over 14 amino acids. The DNA of the CDR3 is TGTGCCAGCACGTTTCAGGGGGACACCGGGGAGCTGTTTTTT. It specifies CASTFQGDTGELFF.

This clonotype was observed at least ten times. CDR3 in DNA: TGTGCCTGGAGTGTGGACCCCAACACTGAAGCTTTCTTT. Its protein is CAWSVDPNTEAFF. The V gene is TRBV30, the J gene TRBJ1-1; D is uncertain. In germline, CDR1 is GTSNPN, CDR2 SVGIG (reference sequence). The CDR3 length is 13 residues. Trimming removed 0 bases from V and 2 bases from J, with 7 bases in between.

This clonotype has at least ten counts. The CDR3 DNA follows: TGTGCCACCAGTGATGGGCCTAGCGGTGCGGGGGAGCAGTACTTC. This gives the protein CATSDGPSGAGEQYF. The chain carries TRBV24-1 and TRBJ2-7; 7 bases map to TRBD2. The CDR3 is 15 residues long. Trimming removed 3 bases from V and 7 bases from J; junction bases left unmatched: 11. Germline CDR1 is KGHDR and CDR2 is SFDVKD.

This clonotype was seen many times. The chain links TRBV11-2 to TRBJ2-5; no reliable D call. V gave up 5 bases and J gave up 2 bases, with 9 bases separating them. The CDR3 spans 13 residues. CDR1 SGHAT and CDR2 FQNNGV come from the germline V gene. For the CDR3, the DNA is TGTGCCAGCAGCCAAAGCTTTCAAGAGACCCAGTACTTC. Its translation: CASSQSFQETQYF.

This clonotype was seen only a few times. The J gene is TRBJ2-3, the V gene TRBV29-1, with 10 bases lining up with TRBD2. CDR3 length equals 14 residues. Germline V CDR1 and CDR2: SQVTM, ANQGSEA. The trim removed 4 bases at V and 4 bases at J, leaving 5 bases unmatched. The CDR3 sequence is CSVVIAGGPDTQYF. DNA for the CDR3: TGCAGCGTTGTTATAGCGGGAGGCCCAGATACGCAGTATTTT.

The table lists this clonotype with many counts. CDR3 loop: CASRDRGYSGELFF. The CDR3 DNA reads as TGTGCCAGCAGGGACAGGGGTTATTCCGGGGAGCTGTTTTTT. This chain uses TRBV2 with TRBJ2-2; 9 bases match TRBD1. CDR1 is SNHLY, CDR2 FYNNEI, per germline. V shed 6 bases and J 6 bases; nucleotides not matched to a gene: 5. CDR3 length: 14 residues. Complete variable domain (other parts from reference TRBV2 and TRBJ2-2): EPEVTQTPSHQVTQMGQEVILRCVPISNHLYFYWYRQILGQKVEFLVSFYNNEISEKSEIFDDQFSVERPDGSNFTLKIRSTKLEDSAMYFCASRDRGYSGELFFGEGSRLTVL.

This clonotype was recorded many times. This rearrangement joins TRBV10-3 to TRBJ2-7, with TRBD2 as a possible D gene (7 bases). CDR3 length: 12 amino acids. Germline CDR1 ENHRY, CDR2 SYGVKD. Trimming left V 8 bases short and J 5 bases short, with 13 bases between. The CDR3, as DNA: TGTGCCATCTCAGGCGGGGGCGACGAGCAGTACTTC. It translates to CAISGGGDEQYF.

This chain joins TRBV19 and TRBJ2-3; perhaps TRBD1 as D (6 bases). CDR1 LNHDA and CDR2 SQIVND come from the germline V gene (reference sequence). The CDR3 length is 15 residues. V gave up 5 bases and J gave up 3 bases, with 15 bases separating them. The CDR3 loop is CASSVGQDITDTQYF. The CDR3 DNA sequence: TGTGCCAGTAGTGTGGGACAAGACATAACAGATACGCAGTATTTT.

This clonotype was seen repeatedly, ten times or more. This chain joins TRBV5-4 and TRBJ2-5, with 7 bases lining up with TRBD1. The CDR3 extends over 14 amino acids. The junction had 5 bases not matched to a gene; V was cut back by 2 bases and J by 4 bases. Germline lookup yields CDR1 SGHNT and CDR2 YYREEE (reference sequence). CDR3 bases: TGTGCCAGCAGCTTCCAGGGGGTAGGAGAGACCCAGTACTTC. This gives the protein CASSFQGVGETQYF.

At least ten counts were recorded for this clonotype. V usage is TRBV4-1 and J usage is TRBJ2-7; D is uncertain. This CDR3 contains 14 residues. The V gene lost 1 base and the J gene lost 3 bases, with 10 bases spanning the gap. The V gene's germline CDR1 is MGHRA and CDR2 YSYEKL. CDR3 bases: TGCGCCAGCAGCCAAGGGGGATGGGGCTACGAGCAGTACTTC. This codes for CASSQGGWGYEQYF.